The entry that follows covers one T cell receptor (beta chain) sequence. The target antigen is unknown. This specimen comes from a study of T cells expressing NK-cell markers. Study-level background: The authors sequenced eight donors, of whom seven were HCMV-seropositive and one was seronegative. Study-wide results and limits: Nothing established the HCMV specificity of expanded NKG2C+ T cell clones.

Synthesis of TCR beta cDNA relied on 5'RACE template switching carrying UMIs. TCRdb reprocessed the 5' RACE reads; each CDR3 protein has one entry and no DNA is given. Here the sample table reports a few hundred thousand distinct CDR3 sequences. The CDR3 is 13 residues long. The sequence was obtained from a man aged 18 to 69 in good health. The chain joins TRBV12-3 or TRBV12-4 to TRBJ1-6. What was sequenced was blood T cells: a sorted CD56 or NKG2C T cell subset, CD4+ or CD8+ T cells, or bulk PBMC T cells (not recorded which). The CDR3 loop reads CASRDGSNSPLHF.